This T cell receptor (beta chain) originates from a study of response to subunit inactivated influenza vaccine. TCRdb re-analysed the RT-PCR reads in MiXCR, keeping a single row per CDR3 protein. The sample holds hundreds of thousands of distinct CDR3 sequences, 25% seen once. This clonotype was picked up a small number of times. The CDR3 length is 14 residues. In germline, CDR1 is DFQATT, CDR2 SNEGSKA (reference sequence). Trimming shortened V by 4 bases and J by 3 bases, and 14 bases separated the two germline ends. The chain uses TRBV20-1 and TRBJ2-3, with D perhaps TRBD1 or TRBD2 (7 bases each). This TCR derives from a man aged 45 to 65 who received an inactivated influenza vaccine. This specimen consisted of CD4+ T cells sorted from PBMCs, obtained around 5 days after vaccination. The CDR3: CSATDREGTDTQYF. In nucleotides, the CDR3 is TGCAGTGCTACCGACAGGGAGGGGACAGATACGCAGTATTTT.